A single sample is the source of the 21 T cell receptor beta chains below, sequenced in a study of T cell responses to AZD1222 COVID-19 vaccine. TCRdb's table, derived via immunoSEQ multiplex PCR, lists solely in-frame clones and lacks some. The repertoire holds about 140,000 clones, roughly 92% seen once, with 5.1% in the top ten. This material consisted of peripheral blood, taken on day 0 of AZD1222 vaccination. These receptors were collected from an adult in good health.

This chain links TRBV20-1 with TRBJ2-7; D unresolved. The CDR3 spans 13 residues. Trimming removed 3 bases at V and 3 bases at J, with 12 bases between. Germline V gives CDR1 DFQATT, CDR2 SNEGSKA (reference sequence). As DNA, the CDR3 is TGCAGTGCTAGTCTCAGTTGGGGCTACGAGCAGTACTTC. Translation: CSASLSWGYEQYF.

This chain links TRBV7-2 with TRBJ1-1, with TRBD1 matching 11 bases. J gave up 1 base and V 6 bases, and 7 bases lay outside the gene matches. Germline V gives CDR1 SGHTA, CDR2 FQGNSA. The CDR3 has 16 amino acids. CDR3 sequence: CASSTGQGAGNTEAFF. CDR3 bases: TGTGCCAGCAGTACAGGACAGGGGGCCGGGAACACTGAAGCTTTCTTT. Complete variable domain (other parts from reference TRBV7-2 and TRBJ1-1): GAGVSQSPSNKVTEKGKDVELRCDPISGHTALYWYRQSLGQGLEFLIYFQGNSAPDKSGLPSDRFSAERTGGSVSTLTIQRTQQEDSAVYLCASSTGQGAGNTEAFFGQGTRLTVV.

This clone appeared a single time. The gene calls are TRBV5-1 and TRBJ1-1; D might be TRBD1 (5 bases). Trimming left V 1 base short and J 0 bases short, with 13 bases between. CDR3 size: 16 residues. Per the germline V gene, CDR1 is SGHRS and CDR2 is YFSETQ. Written as DNA, the CDR3 is TGCGCCAGCAGCTTGAATGGGGGTCAGATGAACACTGAAGCTTTCTTT. Translated, it gives CASSLNGGQMNTEAFF.

The gene calls are TRBV7-9 and TRBJ2-2; 11 nucleotides line up with TRBD2. The CDR3 is 16 residues long. The germline CDR1 and CDR2 sequences are SEHNR and FQNEAQ (reference sequence). The J segment lost 3 bases and the V segment lost 6 bases, leaving 6 bases of the junction unmatched. CDR3 nucleotide sequence: TGTGCCAGCAGTCCTGGACTAGCGGGTTACACCGGGGAGCTGTTTTTT. Amino acids: CASSPGLAGYTGELFF.

The V call is TRBV5-6, the J call TRBJ2-2; D ambiguous. With 2 bases removed from V and 4 bases from J, the gap between germline ends came to 15 bases. The CDR3 has 16 residues. Germline CDR1 SGHDT, CDR2 YYEEEE. In DNA form, the CDR3 reads TGTGCCAGCAGCTTCCCGGAGAGCGTCGCCACCGGGGAGCTGTTTTTT. Encoded protein: CASSFPESVATGELFF.

The chain employs TRBV19 and TRBJ1-1, with 12 bases that match TRBD1. Germline V gives CDR1 LNHDA, CDR2 SQIVND (reference sequence). The trim removed 7 bases at V and 3 bases at J, leaving 12 bases unmatched. The CDR3 has 17 amino acids. The CDR3 region has the DNA TGTGCCAGTATGGGACAGGGGGCTCTTTCCGGTTACACTGAAGCTTTCTTT. Its protein is CASMGQGALSGYTEAFF.

V usage is TRBV6-5 and J usage is TRBJ2-7; TRBD2 is a possible D gene (5 bases). The V end lost 6 bases, the J end lost 4 bases, and 13 bases lay between the germline ends. The CDR3 contains 13 residues. The germline gives CDR1 MNHEY, CDR2 SVGAGI. The CDR3 DNA is TGTGCCAGCAGCCAAGGACTGCTGTACGAGCAGTACTTC. Encoded protein: CASSQGLLYEQYF.

The genes are TRBV21-1 and TRBJ2-2; no check of the table's D call, TRBD1, against the DNA was made. TRBV21-1 is a pseudogene segment. The CDR3 has 16 residues. CDR3 loop: CASSYPFRGNTGELFF. The DNA for the CDR3 is TGTGCCAGCAGCTATCCGTTTAGGGGGAACACCGGGGAGCTGTTTTTT.

The V gene is TRBV7-9, the J gene TRBJ2-1, with 10 bases that match TRBD2. CDR1 is SEHNR and CDR2 is FQNEAQ in the germline V gene (reference sequence). V lost 3 bases, J lost 8 bases, and 7 bases stayed unmatched. The CDR3 has 15 residues. The CDR3 bases are TGTGCCAGCAGCTTTGCTAGCGGGAGTGGGGATGAGCAGTTCTTC. Amino acids: CASSFASGSGDEQFF.

This chain uses TRBV10-3 with TRBJ1-6, with D perhaps matching TRBD1 (5 bases). Per germline, CDR1 ENHRY and CDR2 SYGVKD. The V gene lost 6 bases and the J gene lost 6 bases, with 15 bases spanning the gap. This CDR3 has 15 residues. Written as DNA, the CDR3 is TGTGCCATCAGCAGACAGACTTTGCCTAATTCACCCCTCCACTTT. Translation gives CAISRQTLPNSPLHF.

The CDR3 sequence: CASSYSRGLAGVGETQYF. CDR3 bases: TGTGCCAGCAGTTACTCGCGGGGACTAGCGGGAGTTGGAGAGACCCAGTACTTC. The J gene is TRBJ2-5, the V gene TRBV6-2 or TRBV6-3; 14 bases line up with TRBD2. The junction had 7 bases not matched to a gene; V was cut back by 0 bases and J by 4 bases. Germline V gene sequence: CDR1 MNHEY, CDR2 SVGEGT. This CDR3 has 18 residues.

The gene calls are TRBV7-9 and TRBJ1-5, with D possibly matching TRBD1 (5 bases). The CDR3 has 14 residues. Germline values: CDR1 SEHNR, CDR2 FQNEAQ (reference sequence). Trimming cost V 1 base and J 3 bases, with 7 bases left between them. DNA for the CDR3: TGTGCCAGCAGCTTAGGGGGGAACAATCAGCCCCAGCATTTT. This codes for CASSLGGNNQPQHF.

This clone was counted once. The chain couples TRBV13 to TRBJ2-7, with 7 bases matching TRBD1. CDR3 length: 19 residues. The J segment lost 10 bases and the V segment lost 1 base, leaving 25 bases of the junction unmatched. Germline V gene sequence: CDR1 PRHDT, CDR2 FYEKMQ (reference sequence). CDR3 nucleotides: TGTGCCAGCAGCTTAGCCAACCCTCTCCTAGACAGGGCACCAAAAGGACAGTACTTC. Translating it yields CASSLANPLLDRAPKGQYF.

The chain combines TRBV2 with TRBJ1-3; D is perhaps TRBD1 (5 bases). The CDR3 totals 13 residues. From germline, CDR1 is SNHLY and CDR2 FYNNEI. V was shortened by 9 bases and J by 0 bases, with 9 bases between the two germline ends. The DNA of the CDR3 is TGTGCCAGGGGACTGGCCTCTGGAAACACCATATATTTT. Amino acid sequence: CARGLASGNTIYF.

V gene TRBV4-1 combines with J gene TRBJ2-1; 7 bases are shared with TRBD2. V dropped 0 bases and J dropped 4; count of bases not matched to a gene: 9. CDR1 and CDR2 (germline): MGHRA, YSYEKL. The CDR3 loop spans 17 amino acids. Here the CDR3 DNA reads TGCGCCAGCAGCCAAGACCATGCGGCGGGACTATACAATGAGCAGTTCTTC. This gives the protein CASSQDHAAGLYNEQFF.

The CDR3 here is CASSYWDEADTQYF. CDR3 coding DNA: TGCGCCAGCAGTTATTGGGATGAGGCAGATACGCAGTATTTT. The chain has TRBV5-1 and TRBJ2-3, with no clear D. V was cut by 5 bases and J by 4 bases, with 14 bases left in between. This CDR3 is built from 14 residues. CDR1 and CDR2 from the germline V gene are SGHRS and YFSETQ. The whole variable domain, remainder taken from reference TRBV5-1 and TRBJ2-3, is KAGVTQTPRYLIKTRGQQVTLSCSPISGHRSVSWYQQTPGQGLQFLFEYFSETQRNKGNFPGRFSGRQFSNSRSEMNVSTLELGDSALYLCASSYWDEADTQYFGPGTRLTVL.

This clone was detected only once. This rearrangement joins TRBV10-3 to TRBJ1-1, with 9 bases identical to TRBD1. J lost 1 base, V lost 3 bases, and 12 bases had no gene match. The CDR3 length is 18 residues. Germline CDR1 is ENHRY and CDR2 is SYGVKD. CDR3 DNA sequence: TGTGCCATCAGTGATCTTTCCGGGACAGGGACGGGGAACACTGAAGCTTTCTTT. It specifies CAISDLSGTGTGNTEAFF.

J is TRBJ2-3 and V is TRBV25-1; 7 nucleotides agree with TRBD2. There are 15 residues in the CDR3. The ends lost 4 bases at V and 4 bases at J; junction bases unmatched: 8. The germline V gene has CDR1 MGHDK and CDR2 SYGVNS. The CDR3 sequence is CASSVTLREPDTQYF. The CDR3 nucleotides are TGTGCCAGCAGTGTGACTTTGCGGGAGCCAGATACGCAGTATTTT.

In this sample, this clone turned up a few times. V usage is TRBV7-8 and J usage is TRBJ1-2, with 7 bases that match TRBD1. The CDR3 extends over 14 amino acids. CDR1 is SGHVS and CDR2 is FQNEAQ in the germline V gene. With V trimmed by 7 bases and J by 3 bases, 8 bases remained unmatched. CDR3 bases: TGTGCCAGCACCCCAGGAAGGGGGCACTATGGCTACACCTTC. As protein: CASTPGRGHYGYTF.

The rearrangement links TRBV29-1 to TRBJ1-2; TRBD1 is a possible D gene (5 bases). The ends were cut back, 8 bases at V and 2 bases at J, with 12 bases in the middle. Germline values: CDR1 SQVTM, CDR2 ANQGSEA. The CDR3 is 12 amino acids. DNA for the CDR3: TGCAGCTCGTGGGGACCCAACTATGGCTACACCTTC. Translation: CSSWGPNYGYTF.

V usage is TRBV7-9 and J usage is TRBJ2-1, with 8 nucleotides matching TRBD1. The CDR3 is made up of 13 amino acids. J was trimmed by 9 bases and V by 6 bases; bases with no gene match: 7. Germline values: CDR1 SEHNR, CDR2 FQNEAQ (reference sequence). CDR3 amino acids: CASSPGQGGEQFF. For the CDR3, the DNA is TGTGCCAGCAGTCCAGGACAGGGCGGTGAGCAGTTCTTC.